This T cell receptor beta chain stems from a study of response to subunit inactivated influenza vaccine. TCRdb itself ran the RT-PCR reads through MiXCR, one entry per CDR3 protein. This table holds hundreds of thousands of distinct CDR3 sequences, 15% to 20% found once. This clonotype was counted many times. Germline CDR1 and CDR2: SQVTM and ANQGSEA. The V gene lost 6 bases and the J gene lost 2 bases, with 15 bases spanning the gap. The CDR3 consists of 14 residues. The sequence was obtained from a man aged 50-75 years who received an inactivated influenza vaccine. The starting material was CD4+ T cells sorted from PBMCs, obtained around 2 years after vaccination. J is TRBJ2-3 and V is TRBV29-1; TRBD2 might be the D (5 bases). CDR3 protein: CSVDEGSNTDTQYF. CDR3 coding DNA: TGCAGCGTGGATGAGGGTTCGAACACAGATACGCAGTATTTT.